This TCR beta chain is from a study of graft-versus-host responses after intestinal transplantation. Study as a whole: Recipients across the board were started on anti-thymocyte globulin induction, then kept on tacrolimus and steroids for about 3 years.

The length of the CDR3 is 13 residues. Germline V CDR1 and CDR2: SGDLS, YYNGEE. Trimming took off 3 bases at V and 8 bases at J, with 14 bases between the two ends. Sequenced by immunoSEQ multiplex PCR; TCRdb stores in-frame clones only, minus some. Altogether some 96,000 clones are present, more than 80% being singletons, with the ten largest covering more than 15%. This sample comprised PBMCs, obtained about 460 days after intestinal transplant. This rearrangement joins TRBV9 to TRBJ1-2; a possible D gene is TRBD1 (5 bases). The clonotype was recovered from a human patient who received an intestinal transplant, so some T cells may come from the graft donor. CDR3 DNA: TGTGCCAGCAGCGAGCCGGACACCGGAGGCTACACCTTC. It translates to CASSEPDTGGYTF.